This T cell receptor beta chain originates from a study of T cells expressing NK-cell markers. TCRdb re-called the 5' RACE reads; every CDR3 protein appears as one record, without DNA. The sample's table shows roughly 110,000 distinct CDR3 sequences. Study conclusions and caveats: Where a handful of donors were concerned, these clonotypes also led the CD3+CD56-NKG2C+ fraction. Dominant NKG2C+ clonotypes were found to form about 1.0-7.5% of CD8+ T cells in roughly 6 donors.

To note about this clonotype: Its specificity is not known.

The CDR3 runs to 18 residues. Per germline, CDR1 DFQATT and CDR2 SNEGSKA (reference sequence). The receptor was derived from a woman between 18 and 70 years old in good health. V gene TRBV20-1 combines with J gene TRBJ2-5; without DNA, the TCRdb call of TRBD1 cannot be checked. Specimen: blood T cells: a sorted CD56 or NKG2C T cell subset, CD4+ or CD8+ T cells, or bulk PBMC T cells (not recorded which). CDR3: CSARDGWTVGWPGETQYF.